The source of this TCR beta chain is a study of cytomegalovirus exposure and HLA in healthy donors (TCRdb year 2017). For context, the study as a whole: In an earlier analysis of around 540 of the donors, under 300 Gb of sequence data and 100 million or so unique TCR beta sequences from about 179 million T cells were reported. An early release that covered fewer than 750 HLA-typed donors contained 300 to 350 gigabases of sequencing data and tens of millions of unique TCR sequences. Of the roughly 400 genotyped donors, over 70% fell in the genetic ancestry cluster associated with self-reported Caucasian donors. The aim of the study was to test whether cataloging public T cell receptors could identify signatures of past pathogen exposure. Using immunosequencing, the study profiled T cell repertoires from 640 or so subjects and related those repertoires to cytomegalovirus serostatus. A separate validation cohort of over 95 different subjects was used in addition to the approximately 700-subject first cohort. The study combined high-throughput TCR immunosequencing, statistical association of individual TCRs with disease status, and machine learning to predict cytomegalovirus infection status. A later analysis re-examined previously published TCR beta repertoires from just over 650 donors and added high-resolution HLA genotyping to investigate patterns of TCR occurrence. The later analysis used no new phenotypic data to find candidate immune exposures, relying instead on TCR beta sequences and their occurrence across donors. To decide whether each TCR beta V gene segment behaved as functional or pseudogenic, an earlier analysis of 587 of the donors relied on high-throughput TCR beta sequencing. Alongside the repertoire data, information on donor age, sex, ethnicity and CMV serostatus was compiled. A later genetic analysis used genome-wide SNP genotypes for 398 of the 666 donors, treating that subset as a discovery cohort. Every repertoire in the discovery cohort had been generated on one and the same sequencing platform. HLA typing covered class I and class II loci at four-digit resolution. Typing coverage varied by locus: roughly 620-640 donors for A, B, C, DRB1 and DQB1; approximately 500 for DQA1; around 610 for DPA1; roughly 450 for DPB1. Because of strong linkage in the cohort, four or five DR-DQ haplotypes were treated as single units for association and clustering. On average, about 200,000 unique TCR beta nucleotide sequences were sequenced per donor among about 400 genotyped donors of the cohort, with roughly 19% of those sequences being non-productive.

The protocol used for the library was the immunoSEQ multiplex PCR assay. For the multiplex PCR, a mixture combining 60 forward primers for TCR Vbeta segments and 13 reverse primers for TCR Jbeta segments was used. The CDR3 region of rearranged TCR beta genes was amplified from genomic DNA with a multiplex PCR assay. Amplified TCR beta libraries were sequenced as 87-base-pair reads on the Illumina HiSeq System. In the original analysis: A later analysis counted 65 million to 90 million unique TCR beta chains across the 550 to 700 repertoires, and 9 million to 14 million of these chains were shared by at least two donors. Raw reads were error-corrected and collapsed into unique sequences with a nearest-neighbor algorithm that merged closely related sequences to remove PCR and sequencing errors. To assign V, D and J gene segments, CDR3 sequences were aligned to IMGT reference sequences. For a sequence to be retained, a match of at least six nucleotides to both a V gene segment and a J gene segment was required. Rearrangements were called productive when the CDR3 lacked stop codons and stayed in frame with V and J; all others were non-productive. Following IMGT convention, CDR3 was defined as the stretch from the second conserved V-encoded cysteine up to the conserved J-encoded phenylalanine. The earlier analysis of 587 of the donors excluded any sequence lacking an unambiguous match to a single V gene segment. In an earlier analysis of several hundred of the donors, V segments were called functional above 56.7% productive rearrangements and were called segregating when the between-donor standard deviation exceeded 5%. To diagnose cytomegalovirus status from the catalog of TCR beta chain sequences, a statistical classification framework was built. A later analysis assigned V and J genes by comparing TCR nucleotide sequences with IMGT/GENE-DB human TR gene sequences. In a later analysis, CDR3 sequences and most-parsimonious VDJ recombination scenarios were assigned using the TCRdist pipeline. A later analysis defined each TCR beta chain by its CDR3 amino acid sequence plus V-gene family, and excluded reads lacking a unique V-gene family. To address suspected cross-contamination and a sequencing artifact, a later analysis removed under 600 highly shared, low-generation-probability nucleotide sequences. A later analysis calculated a clonal expansion index for each public chain from normalized within-repertoire ranks of inferred template counts. In a later analysis, generation probabilities were computed with a VDJ recombination model fitted to out-of-frame rearrangements, and the resulting probabilities were checked against IGoR. Hypergeometric tests were used in a later analysis to score TCR-TCR, TCR-HLA and TCR-CMV co-occurrence, with a repertoire-size bias correction applied to the TCR pairs. In a later analysis, false discovery rates were estimated by permuting HLA or CMV assignments 20 times. In a later analysis, co-occurring TCRs were grouped using DBSCAN, and TCRdist sequence similarity was added for clustering within HLA-allele-positive subsets. Co-occurrence clustering excluded repertoires with fewer than 30,000 or more than 120,000 public chains, plus five with anomalous nucleotide sharing. In TCRdb, the immuneACCESS table is reduced to in-frame sequences with V and J assigned. These tables do not hold every clone; where another copy was compared, an unresolved V gene accounts for under half, and the others remain unexplained. Clonal size and the V and J genes are those of that table, whereas D and trimming came from the DNA. The sample table contains around 150,000 clones; only one count was recorded for around three quarters of them. The ten top clones hold approximately 1% of the sample.

The cohort was made up of about 610 healthy bone marrow donors. All cohort members were sampled while nominally healthy, although unrecorded immune exposures were likely present. The donor tested CMV seronegative, placing the donor among the 352 seronegative members of the cohort. A peripheral blood sample was provided by each donor, and peripheral blood mononuclear cells were used for TCR beta sequencing. Genomic DNA extraction from the blood cell samples was performed with the Qiagen DNeasy Blood Extraction Kit. Overall study outcomes, separate from this receptor: While some public TCRs were present in many individuals, most TCR sequences turned up only very rarely across donors. In a later analysis, the rate of TCR association differed among HLA loci, with DRB1 alleles having the most associated TCRs and HLA-C alleles having the fewest. A cluster of highly shared sequence variants was judged likely to represent a technical artifact of the sequencing pipeline. An association between a missense DCLRE1C variant and V-gene and J-gene trimming of TCR beta chains was found in a later genetic analysis and replicated in an independent cohort. A later analysis associated 16,951 TCR beta sequences with specific HLA alleles at a false discovery rate of 0.05. The classifier was reported to diagnose cytomegalovirus status with high specificity and sensitivity in both the original cohort and the validation cohort. In vitro tests confirmed that a few of the cytomegalovirus-associated TCR beta chains recognize cytomegalovirus antigens. Broadly in line with IMGT annotations, most TCR beta V segments showed up in productive rearrangements about 90% or about 30% of the time in an earlier analysis of several hundred of the donors. The only immune exposure information available for the cohort was CMV serostatus. Because counts were too low, about 18 rarely observed V segments, including chromosome 9 orphons, were excluded from the earlier analysis of under 650 of the donors. The authors suggested that the approach could potentially be extended to other disease states and immunological phenotypes. In a later analysis, HLA-associated TCR beta chains were found to be more clonally expanded and to have lower generation probabilities than equally common non-associated chains. The cohort was sequenced for TCR beta chains only, and without alpha or paired-chain data the features that could be detected were limited. According to a later analysis, parvovirus B19, influenza, CMV and Epstein-Barr virus appeared linked to several top co-occurrence clusters. The 87-base-pair reads could not distinguish some IMGT-functional V segments, including TRBV6-2 and TRBV6-3, so those segments were excluded. Correlated functional status among segregating V segments might be attributable to linkage disequilibrium, but an unknown experimental factor could not be ruled out. Because some donors lacked HLA typing at each locus, the association tests relied only on the typed subset. When HLA alleles, especially DR and DQ, strongly co-occurred, attributing TCR associations to individual alleles was difficult. In a later genetic analysis, fewer N-insertions in productive TCRs were reported among donors in an Asian-associated ancestry cluster than the roughly 710-donor mean. The study listed 150 to 200 TCR beta chains as associated with cytomegalovirus. A further reported finding was that TCR beta sequences accurately predicted the HLA-A and HLA-B alleles for most subjects in the first cohort. A later analysis found that most CMV-associated TCR beta chains appeared HLA-restricted, with HLA associations seemingly driven largely by CMV exposure. Sequencing depth was assumed to be roughly uniform across donors in the presence/absence analyses, though that assumption may not hold.

Note on this clone: Its cognate antigen has yet to be identified. The record has no base qualities; no much larger clone is one base away.

Per the germline V gene (reference sequence), MNHNY is the CDR1 and SVGAGI is the CDR2. The CDR3 covers 15 residues, taking in both the cysteine and the phenylalanine. Only the CDR3 region is kept as DNA, spanning 45 bases read in frame from base 1. Trimming takes 6 bases from V and 7 bases from J, and the germline ends sit 21 bases apart. This TCR came from a woman aged 40 to 50 in good health and CMV-seronegative. The specimen was PBMCs. This chain joins TRBV6-6 to TRBJ1-2; a weak D assignment points to TRBD1 (6 bases agree). The bases read TGTGCCAGCAGCAACGCGGTCGAACAGGGAAGTGGCTACACCTTC. Its translation reads: CASSNAVEQGSGYTF.